The present entry profiles one T cell receptor beta chain with its context. Vbeta (60) and Jbeta (13) primers were used in the PCR. Measured with immunoSEQ multiplex PCR; TCRdb has only the in-frame clones, and not every one. The sample records around 200,000 clones, roughly 77% being singletons. Germline lookup yields CDR1 ENHRY and CDR2 SYGVKD. The V segment lost 6 bases and the J segment 3 bases; nucleotides outside the gene matches: 0. This CDR3 is 14 amino acids long. This sample was included in a study of cytomegalovirus exposure and HLA in healthy donors. The specimen sequenced was PBMCs. This receptor was obtained from a woman aged 25 to 39 in good health and CMV-seropositive. The chain is built from TRBV10-3 and TRBJ2-2; TRBD1 agrees at 11 bases. The CDR3 spells CAIRGQGDTGELFF. DNA for the CDR3: TGTGCCATCAGGGGACAGGGGGACACCGGGGAGCTGTTTTTT.